One T cell receptor (beta chain) is described in this entry. CDR3 size: 15 residues. V lost 2 bases to trimming and J lost 7 bases; unmatched junction nucleotides: 1. Germline V lookup: CDR1 MRHNA, CDR2 SNTAGT. The entry originates in a study of blood T cell repertoires in COVID-19. At the level of the study: Sources were T cells, B-cell-depleted T cells, or PBMCs; the material itself was cDNA or gDNA.

Libraries were prepared by immunoSEQ multiplex PCR; TCRdb keeps only in-frame clonotypes and omits some of them. The sample lists approximately 170,000 clones, 88% occurring once. This sequence was found in a woman under 30 who had recovered from COVID-19. Sequencing was performed on PBMCs or T cells enriched from blood (not recorded which). The chain combines TRBV6-4 with TRBJ2-1; TRBD2 matches at 14 bases. The CDR3 region is CASSDGTSGGNEQFF. CDR3 nucleotide sequence: TGTGCCAGCAGTGACGGGACTAGCGGGGGTAATGAGCAGTTCTTC.